Detailed here is one T cell receptor beta chain. Germline trimming cut 1 base from V and 8 bases from J; bases unmatched to any gene: 5. CDR1 is SGHTA, CDR2 FQGNSA, per germline. The CDR3 is made up of 14 amino acids. These data belong to a study of blood T cell repertoires in COVID-19. Study background: The United States, Italy and Spain provided the acute and convalescent COVID-19 samples.

Clones were read by immunoSEQ multiplex PCR, and TCRdb kept only the in-frame ones, dropping some. The sample records 80,000 to 95,000 clones, approximately 81% being singletons. Specimen: peripheral blood. The receptor was derived from a woman aged 70 to 79 with acute or convalescent COVID-19. The rearrangement links TRBV7-2 to TRBJ2-1, with 7 bases identical to TRBD2. The CDR3 nucleotides are TGTGCCAGCAGCTTAGAGGGACTAAGCGATGAGCAGTTCTTC. Amino acid sequence: CASSLEGLSDEQFF.